The 23 T cell receptor beta chains listed next were all sequenced from one sample in a study of T cell responses to AZD1222 COVID-19 vaccine. Clones were read by immunoSEQ multiplex PCR, and TCRdb kept only the in-frame ones, dropping some. Here the sample spans around 130,000 clones, 75% to 95% being singletons. The sample was peripheral blood, taken 28 days after the second AZD1222 dose. These receptors came from an adult who received the AZD1222 COVID-19 vaccine.

This clone showed up just once. V usage is TRBV3-1 (or the pseudogene TRBV3-2) and J usage is TRBJ1-5; weak D call: TRBD1 (6 bases). CDR1 and CDR2 (germline): LGHDT, YNNKEL (reference sequence). V lost 0 bases, J lost 6 bases, and 12 bases lay in between. The CDR3 totals 15 residues. CDR3: CASSQDLGRGQPQHF. The CDR3 coding sequence is TGTGCCAGCAGCCAAGATCTCGGCAGGGGTCAGCCCCAGCATTTT.

The CDR3 reads CASSEAPGNTIYF. Here the CDR3 DNA reads TGTGCCAGCAGTGAAGCCCCTGGAAACACCATATATTTT. The chain combines TRBV2 with TRBJ1-3; D is unclear. This CDR3 has 13 amino acids. Deletions cut 0 bases from V and 2 bases from J, with 2 bases between. CDR1 and CDR2 from the germline V gene are SNHLY and FYNNEI.

The V gene is TRBV5-1, the J gene TRBJ1-1; 7 bases line up with TRBD1. CDR1 and CDR2 (germline): SGHRS, YFSETQ. J lost 0 bases, V lost 4 bases, and 3 bases had no gene match. The CDR3 covers 14 residues. CDR3 sequence (DNA): TGCGCCAGCAGCATGGGACAGATGAACACTGAAGCTTTCTTT. Its translation: CASSMGQMNTEAFF. Supplemented by reference TRBV5-1 and TRBJ1-1, the full variable domain reads KAGVTQTPRYLIKTRGQQVTLSCSPISGHRSVSWYQQTPGQGLQFLFEYFSETQRNKGNFPGRFSGRQFSNSRSEMNVSTLELGDSALYLCASSMGQMNTEAFFGQGTRLTVV.

The chain joins TRBV19 to TRBJ2-1, with a possible D match to TRBD2 (6 bases). Trimming stripped 4 bases from V and 4 bases from J, with 14 bases between. There are 15 residues in the CDR3. Germline lookup yields CDR1 LNHDA and CDR2 SQIVND (reference sequence). The chain's CDR3 is CASSKAGNTYNEQFF. CDR3 nucleotides: TGTGCCAGTAGTAAAGCGGGCAATACATACAATGAGCAGTTCTTC.

V and J are TRBV6-5 and TRBJ1-2; TRBD1 aligns across 9 bases. Germline CDR1 is MNHEY and CDR2 is SVGAGI. The CDR3 is 15 amino acids. J lost 4 bases, V lost 4 bases, and 7 bases had no gene match. CDR3 in DNA: TGTGCCAGCAGTTTCCAGAAGGGACAGGGCTATGGCTACACCTTC. It translates to CASSFQKGQGYGYTF.

V usage is TRBV7-3 and J usage is TRBJ2-4; 7 bases agree with TRBD1. After removal of 1 base from V and 5 bases from J, the junction contained 2 bases not matched to a gene. Germline V lookup: CDR1 SGHTA, CDR2 FQGTGA. The CDR3 length is 14 residues. In DNA, the CDR3 is TGTGCCAGCAGCTTAAGCACAGGGGAAAACATTCAGTACTTC. Translated, it gives CASSLSTGENIQYF. The full variable domain, rest sourced from reference TRBV7-3 and TRBJ2-4, is GAGVSQTPSNKVTEKGKYVELRCDPISGHTALYWYRQSLGQGPEFLIYFQGTGAADDSGLPNDRFFAVRPEGSVSTLKIQRTERGDSAVYLCASSLSTGENIQYFGAGTRLSVL.

This chain connects TRBV3-1 (or the pseudogene TRBV3-2) to TRBJ2-1, with 13 bases aligning to TRBD2. The CDR3 totals 16 residues. CDR1 is LGHDT, CDR2 YNNKEL, per germline (reference sequence). V lost 4 bases and J lost 9; bases outside the gene matches: 9. As DNA, the CDR3 is TGTGCCAGCAGCCGCCGGACTAGCGGGGGACTAGCTGAGCAGTTCTTC. This encodes CASSRRTSGGLAEQFF.

The genes are TRBV4-3 and TRBJ1-6; 8 bases fit TRBD1. The CDR3 spans 15 residues. Germline assignment: CDR1 LGHNA and CDR2 YSLEER. Unmatched junction bases numbered 2, after V lost 4 bases and J lost 3 bases. The CDR3 region is CASSPGTGYNSPLHF. The CDR3 nucleotides read TGCGCCAGCAGCCCAGGGACAGGCTATAATTCACCCCTCCACTTT.

Concerning this clone: A junction boundary mismatches the germline segment, possibly from a read error. The chain has TRBV4-1 and TRBJ1-6, with 7 bases matching TRBD1. The CDR3 is 13 amino acids. In germline, CDR1 is MGHRA, CDR2 YSYEKL. CDR3 in DNA: TGCGCCAGCAGCCGCCCCCAAGGGACAGCTCTGGTTTTT. It encodes CASSRPQGTALVF.

This rearrangement joins TRBV12-3 or TRBV12-4 to TRBJ1-3, with D tentatively TRBD1 (6 bases). Trimming took 4 bases from V and 3 from J, leaving 7 bases between them. The CDR3 consists of 13 residues. The CDR3 is CASSSGDGNTIYF. CDR3 DNA sequence: TGTGCCAGCAGTTCAGGGGATGGAAACACCATATATTTT.

This chain links TRBV6-2 or TRBV6-3 with TRBJ2-1; 8 bases fit TRBD1. Losses at the gene ends were 6 bases for V and 5 bases for J; bases not matched to a gene: 12. Germline lookup yields CDR1 MNHEY and CDR2 SVGEGT. The CDR3 covers 16 residues. The CDR3 reads CASSLAPDRVNNEQFF. DNA of the CDR3: TGTGCCAGCAGCCTTGCCCCGGACAGGGTCAACAATGAGCAGTTCTTC.

This clone was seen repeatedly, ten times or more. J is TRBJ1-5 and V is TRBV27; no firm D call. Per germline, CDR1 MNHEY and CDR2 SMNVEV (reference sequence). The CDR3 consists of 17 residues. V shed 2 bases and J shed 0 bases, with 14 bases lying between them. The CDR3 loop is CASSLVPGPHSNQPQHF. The CDR3 DNA reads TGTGCCAGCAGTTTAGTCCCCGGGCCTCATAGCAATCAGCCCCAGCATTTT.

V usage is TRBV2 and J usage is TRBJ2-5; either TRBD1 or TRBD2 may fit D (5 bases each). The germline V and J ends were trimmed by 2 bases and 4 bases, with 14 bases remaining between them. Germline V CDR1 and CDR2: SNHLY, FYNNEI. CDR3 length equals 15 residues. The CDR3 loop reads CASSETLGTGETQYF. The CDR3 nucleotides read TGTGCCAGCAGTGAAACCCTTGGGACCGGAGAGACCCAGTACTTC.

The chain combines TRBV6-5 with TRBJ1-2; D gene ambiguous. The CDR3 totals 11 residues. Trimming pared 5 bases from V and 6 bases from J, leaving 7 bases between. Germline lookup yields CDR1 MNHEY and CDR2 SVGAGI. This chain's CDR3 is CASSRSDGYTF. CDR3 nucleotide sequence: TGTGCCAGCAGTCGGTCTGATGGCTACACCTTC.

The gene calls are TRBV27 and TRBJ2-5; TRBD2 matches at 7 bases. V lost 6 bases and J lost 5; bases outside the gene matches: 21. This CDR3 is 18 amino acids long. Germline V gene data show CDR1 as MNHEY and CDR2 as SMNVEV (reference sequence). CDR3 amino acids: CASSPWGGGAKPSETQYF. In nucleotides, the CDR3 is TGTGCCAGCAGCCCTTGGGGGGGAGGGGCGAAACCAAGCGAGACCCAGTACTTC.

The V and J genes are TRBV4-1 and TRBJ2-7; no clear D gene. Germline CDR1 reads MGHRA; CDR2 reads YSYEKL. The CDR3 loop spans 12 amino acids. Trimming stripped 0 bases from V and 4 bases from J, with 4 bases between. The chain's CDR3 is CASSQEGYEQYF. CDR3 bases: TGCGCCAGCAGCCAAGAAGGGTACGAGCAGTACTTC.

Written as DNA, the CDR3 is TGCAGCGTCGGATCCTCATACGAGCAGTACTTC. Amino acid sequence: CSVGSSYEQYF. The chain carries TRBV29-1 and TRBJ2-7; D is unclear. The CDR3 runs 11 residues. Germline assignment: CDR1 SQVTM and CDR2 ANQGSEA. V was trimmed by 6 bases and J by 4 bases, leaving 10 bases between them.

The chain is built from TRBV30 and TRBJ2-1; TRBD2 might be the D (5 bases). Trimming removed 5 bases from V and 10 bases from J, with 12 bases in between. The germline V gene encodes CDR1 GTSNPN and CDR2 SVGIG (reference sequence). The CDR3 runs to 11 residues. CDR3 sequence: CAWATSIEQFF. The CDR3 region has the DNA TGTGCCTGGGCCACTAGTATAGAGCAGTTCTTC.

The chain has TRBV30 and TRBJ1-6; D unresolved. The CDR3 consists of 16 residues. The germline CDR1 and CDR2 sequences are GTSNPN and SVGIG (reference sequence). V was pared by 0 bases and J by 4 bases, with 13 bases between. Written as DNA, the CDR3 is TGTGCCTGGAGTGTACTAGGAGGGATTTATAATTCACCCCTCCACTTT. Its protein is CAWSVLGGIYNSPLHF.

For the CDR3, the DNA is TGTGCCAGCAGTTTATCGCGGCAGTATAATGAAAAACTGTTTTTT. Residues: CASSLSRQYNEKLFF. This chain links TRBV27 with TRBJ1-4; D call uncertain. This CDR3 spans 15 amino acids. Germline loops: CDR1 MNHEY, CDR2 SMNVEV (reference sequence). V dropped 0 bases and J dropped 4 bases, with 9 bases sitting between them.

The J gene is TRBJ2-3, the V gene TRBV5-1, with D unclear. CDR1 and CDR2 (germline): SGHRS, YFSETQ. This CDR3 is 14 amino acids long. The V end lost 4 bases, the J end lost 0 bases, and 9 bases lay between the germline ends. The DNA of the CDR3 is TGCGCCAGCAGCCATTCAGCTAGCACAGATACGCAGTATTTT. Protein: CASSHSASTDTQYF.

This clone was seen a single time. The chain couples TRBV30 to TRBJ1-5; D not certain. Trimming stripped 1 base from V and 7 bases from J, with 14 bases between. CDR3 length equals 14 residues. Per the germline V gene, CDR1 is GTSNPN and CDR2 is SVGIG (reference sequence). CDR3 bases: TGTGCCTGGAGTGAAATGGTGGAGATGCAGCCCCAGCATTTT. This codes for CAWSEMVEMQPQHF.

This clone was found a few times. The chain combines TRBV6-2 or TRBV6-3 with TRBJ1-1; no clear D gene. CDR3 length: 16 residues. The V end was cut by 6 bases, the J end by 0 bases, with 17 bases between. Germline-derived CDR1 and CDR2 are MNHEY and SVGEGT. The CDR3 protein is CASRYPEGGLNTEAFF. CDR3 bases: TGTGCCAGCAGATACCCCGAGGGCGGATTGAACACTGAAGCTTTCTTT.